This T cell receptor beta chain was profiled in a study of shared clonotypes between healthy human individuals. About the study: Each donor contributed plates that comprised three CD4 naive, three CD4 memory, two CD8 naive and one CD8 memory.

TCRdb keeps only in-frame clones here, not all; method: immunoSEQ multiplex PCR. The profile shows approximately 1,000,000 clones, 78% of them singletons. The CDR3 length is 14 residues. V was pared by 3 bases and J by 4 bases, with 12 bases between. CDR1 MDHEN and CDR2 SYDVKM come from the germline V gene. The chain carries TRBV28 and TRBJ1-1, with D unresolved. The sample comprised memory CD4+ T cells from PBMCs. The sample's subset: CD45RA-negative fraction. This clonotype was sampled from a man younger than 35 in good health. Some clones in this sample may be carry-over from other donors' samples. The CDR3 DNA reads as TGTGCCAGCAGTTTTTTGGTAGAGATCACTGAAGCTTTCTTT. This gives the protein CASSFLVEITEAFF.